Following are 29 T cell receptor beta chains from one sample sequenced in a study of OX40 agonist ivuxolimab in advanced cancers. Here immunoSEQ multiplex PCR was the method, and the copy in TCRdb shows in-frame clones only, minus some. The data contain around 80,000 clones, around 84% of them singletons. The sequencing here drew on CD4+ or CD8+ T cells sorted from blood, taken in a trial of the OX40 agonist ivuxolimab. These receptors were obtained from an adult with an advanced solid tumor such as melanoma, head and neck, liver or kidney cancer.

The chain couples TRBV18 to TRBJ2-7; TRBD1 matches 8 bases. CDR3 length: 15 amino acids. V shed 5 bases and J 6 bases; nucleotides not matched to a gene: 12. Germline CDR1 and CDR2: KGHSH and LQKENI. CDR3 sequence: CASSDIADRESEQYV. CDR3 DNA: TGTGCCAGCTCAGATATCGCGGACAGGGAGTCCGAGCAGTACGTC.

Details on this clone: A junction boundary mismatches the germline segment, possibly from a read error. The chain carries TRBV2 and TRBJ2-1, with TRBD2 as a possible D gene (7 bases). The CDR3 runs 19 residues. Germline CDR1 SNHLY, CDR2 FYNNEI. DNA of the CDR3: TGTGCCAGCACCCCTGAGGGCAGATCGGGGGGCCGTTCAGCCAATAAGCAGTTCTTC. Translation gives CASTPEGRSGGRSANKQFF.

The V call is TRBV28, the J call TRBJ2-3, with D unresolved. Germline lookup yields CDR1 MDHEN and CDR2 SYDVKM. The CDR3 loop spans 13 amino acids. Trimming took off 3 bases at V and 7 bases at J, with 11 bases between the two ends. The CDR3 bases are TGTGCCAGCAGTTTGGGCCCCCGAAATACGCAGTATTTT. Its translation: CASSLGPRNTQYF.

This sequence joins TRBV18 and TRBJ1-2; a weak D match, TRBD1 (6 bases). The CDR3 has 14 amino acids. V shed 4 bases and J shed 2 bases, with 11 bases lying between them. The germline V gene encodes CDR1 KGHSH and CDR2 LQKENI. The CDR3 protein is CASSQQGDNYGYTF. CDR3 bases: TGTGCCAGCTCACAACAGGGCGACAACTATGGCTACACCTTC.

The chain is built from TRBV4-2 and TRBJ2-3; no clear D. The CDR3 has 16 residues. Trimming stripped 1 base from V and 4 bases from J, with 15 bases between. Germline-derived CDR1 and CDR2 are LGHNA and YNFKEQ. CDR3 DNA: TGTGCCAGCAGCCAAGGGTTGGTGGACCGAGCAGATACGCAGTATTTT. The encoded protein is CASSQGLVDRADTQYF.

This clone is a singleton in its sample. DNA of the CDR3: TGTGCCAGCAGTTCGATAGCGGGGGCGCAGTATTTT. Translating it yields CASSSIAGAQYF. This chain joins TRBV7-9 and TRBJ2-3; 9 bases match TRBD2. V was pared by 6 bases and J by 10 bases, with 5 bases of the junction left unmatched. Germline CDR1 is SEHNR and CDR2 is FQNEAQ (reference sequence). This CDR3 has 12 amino acids.

The CDR3 loop is CASSERGRGEKLFF. In DNA form, the CDR3 reads TGTGCCAGCTCCGAGAGGGGTCGAGGTGAAAAACTGTTTTTT. The chain employs TRBV2 and TRBJ1-4, with D perhaps TRBD1 (5 bases). The germline V and J ends were trimmed by 8 bases and 7 bases, with 17 bases remaining between them. The CDR3 is 14 residues long. From germline, CDR1 is SNHLY and CDR2 FYNNEI.

The rearrangement uses TRBV6-6 and TRBJ1-2; D perhaps matches TRBD1 (6 bases). The CDR3 covers 16 residues. Germline assignment: CDR1 MNHNY and CDR2 SVGAGI (reference sequence). The V gene lost 0 bases and the J gene lost 2 bases, with 13 bases spanning the gap. The DNA of the CDR3 is TGTGCCAGCAGTTACTCCGGGACAACCGCCAACTATGGCTACACCTTC. It yields the protein CASSYSGTTANYGYTF.

This clone showed up just once. This sequence joins TRBV5-5 and TRBJ1-5; D ambiguous. V was trimmed by 4 bases and J by 3 bases, leaving 8 bases between them. CDR3 length: 13 residues. Germline loops: CDR1 SGHKS, CDR2 YYEKEE (reference sequence). The CDR3 loop is CASSTDPNQPQHF. The CDR3 nucleotides read TGTGCCAGCAGCACGGACCCCAATCAGCCCCAGCATTTT.

The V gene is TRBV5-1, the J gene TRBJ2-2; weak D call: TRBD1 (5 bases). V was clipped by 1 base and J by 0 bases, with 7 bases between them. CDR1 and CDR2 from the germline V gene are SGHRS and YFSETQ. The CDR3 totals 15 residues. This CDR3 is CASSLFRANTGELFF. CDR3 nucleotide sequence: TGCGCCAGCAGCTTGTTCAGGGCGAACACCGGGGAGCTGTTTTTT. Together with reference TRBV5-1 and TRBJ2-2, the CDR3 gives the full variable domain: KAGVTQTPRYLIKTRGQQVTLSCSPISGHRSVSWYQQTPGQGLQFLFEYFSETQRNKGNFPGRFSGRQFSNSRSEMNVSTLELGDSALYLCASSLFRANTGELFFGEGSRLTVL.

The CDR3 sequence is CASSLVQGDGYTF. CDR3 nucleotide sequence: TGCGCCAGCAGCTTGGTTCAGGGAGATGGCTACACCTTC. The genes are TRBV5-1 and TRBJ1-2; a weak D match, TRBD1 (5 bases). V was pared by 0 bases and J by 6 bases, with 9 bases between. The CDR3 covers 13 residues. Germline CDR1 SGHRS, CDR2 YFSETQ.

The chain combines TRBV7-3 with TRBJ2-3, with D hard to call. Trimming took 7 bases from V and 2 from J, leaving 13 bases between them. The CDR3 extends over 14 amino acids. CDR1 is SGHTA, CDR2 FQGTGA, per germline. For the CDR3, the DNA is TGTGCCAGCACCCCAGGTGGAATCACAGATACGCAGTATTTT. This sequence encodes CASTPGGITDTQYF.

On this clone: The same CDR3 arises from other DNA sequences in this sample as well. V and J are TRBV10-3 and TRBJ2-3; no clear D. Germline lookup yields CDR1 ENHRY and CDR2 SYGVKD. The CDR3 is 12 residues long. Deletions cut 0 bases from V and 3 bases from J, with 1 base between. The DNA of the CDR3 is TGTGCCATCAGTGAGTCTACAGATACGCAGTATTTT. Translating it yields CAISESTDTQYF.

V is TRBV7-2 and J is TRBJ1-1, with a weak D call TRBD1 (6 bases). Trimming stripped 1 base from V and 3 bases from J, with 15 bases between. CDR3 length: 16 amino acids. Germline V gene sequence: CDR1 SGHTA, CDR2 FQGNSA. CDR3 sequence reads: CASSLVGGALYTEAFF. The CDR3 nucleotides read TGTGCCAGCAGCTTAGTTGGGGGGGCTCTGTACACTGAAGCTTTCTTT.

The V call is TRBV7-2, the J call TRBJ1-1; no reliable D call. This CDR3 contains 14 residues. Trimming removed 4 bases at V and 0 bases at J, with 9 bases between. Per germline, CDR1 SGHTA and CDR2 FQGNSA. The CDR3 DNA is TGTGCCAGCAGCTCCGGGAATATGAACACTGAAGCTTTCTTT. Translating it yields CASSSGNMNTEAFF.

V gene TRBV4-1 combines with J gene TRBJ2-1; 9 nucleotides agree with TRBD2. Losses at the gene ends were 0 bases for V and 13 bases for J; bases not matched to a gene: 7. The CDR3 runs to 14 residues. Germline V gives CDR1 MGHRA, CDR2 YSYEKL. In nucleotides, the CDR3 is TGCGCCAGCAGCCAAGACGGGACTAGCTGGAACCAGTTCTTC. The encoded protein is CASSQDGTSWNQFF.

This clone was seen a single time. The J gene is TRBJ2-7, the V gene TRBV28; D is possibly TRBD1 (5 bases). CDR1 MDHEN and CDR2 SYDVKM come from the germline V gene. The length of the CDR3 is 12 residues. The V end lost 10 bases, the J end lost 5 bases, and 15 bases lay between the germline ends. The CDR3 DNA is TGTGCCACCCCGCTCTGGGGCGACGAGCAGTACGTC. This codes for CATPLWGDEQYV.

DNA of the CDR3: TGTGCCAGCAGCCTGACGGACAGGGGTAACGAAAAACTGTTTTTT. Translating gives CASSLTDRGNEKLFF. The rearrangement joins TRBV7-2 to TRBJ1-4, with TRBD1 matching over 9 bases. The V segment lost 5 bases and the J segment 8 bases; nucleotides outside the gene matches: 9. Germline V gene data show CDR1 as SGHTA and CDR2 as FQGNSA. The CDR3 runs to 15 residues.

The rearrangement links TRBV6-5 to TRBJ1-6; possibly TRBD1 for D (5 bases). V lost 8 bases, J lost 9 bases, and 11 bases lay in between. The CDR3 runs to 12 residues. Germline-derived CDR1 and CDR2 are MNHEY and SVGAGI. The CDR3, as DNA: TGTGCCAGCCGACGACAGATTTCACCCCTCCACTTT. Protein sequence: CASRRQISPLHF.

This chain joins TRBV30 and TRBJ2-2; D gene unclear. V dropped 3 bases and J dropped 5 bases, with 4 bases sitting between them. Germline V gene lookup returns CDR1 GTSNPN and CDR2 SVGIG (reference sequence). There are 11 residues in the CDR3. CDR3 residues: CAWSSTGELFF. The CDR3 coding sequence is TGTGCCTGGAGCTCTACCGGGGAGCTGTTTTTT.

The chain carries TRBV6-5 and TRBJ2-7, with 7 bases lining up with TRBD2. Germline values: CDR1 MNHEY, CDR2 SVGAGI. The CDR3 has 13 amino acids. Losses at the gene ends were 5 bases for V and 3 bases for J; bases not matched to a gene: 4. The CDR3 is CASSTTSNYEQYF. In DNA, the CDR3 is TGTGCCAGCAGTACGACTAGCAACTACGAGCAGTACTTC.

This rearrangement joins TRBV2 to TRBJ1-5; D not resolved. Germline-derived CDR1 and CDR2 are SNHLY and FYNNEI. The CDR3 covers 14 residues. Trimming cost V 2 bases and J 0 bases, with 5 bases left between them. CDR3 nucleotides: TGTGCCAGCAGTGAACTCATTAGCAATCAGCCCCAGCATTTT. Its protein is CASSELISNQPQHF.

The V gene is TRBV2, the J gene TRBJ2-2; D gene uncertain. Germline CDR1 and CDR2: SNHLY and FYNNEI. V lost 2 bases to trimming and J lost 5 bases, with 6 bases between them. The CDR3 contains 13 residues. The CDR3 here is CASSERRTGELFF. CDR3 sequence (DNA): TGTGCCAGCAGTGAACGGCGGACCGGGGAGCTGTTTTTT.

This clone was recorded only once. The DNA of the CDR3 is TGTGCCAGCAGCCCAGGACAGGGTCCCGGTGAGCAGTTCTTC. Protein: CASSPGQGPGEQFF. The V and J genes are TRBV28 and TRBJ2-1; 8 nucleotides line up with TRBD1. Germline V gene lookup returns CDR1 MDHEN and CDR2 SYDVKM. The V gene end was trimmed by 6 bases and the J gene end by 9 bases; junction bases not matched to a gene: 10. This CDR3 is built from 14 residues. Together with reference TRBV28 and TRBJ2-1, the CDR3 gives the full variable domain: DVKVTQSSRYLVKRTGEKVFLECVQDMDHENMFWYRQDPGLGLRLIYFSYDVKMKEKGDIPEGYSVSREKKERFSLILESASTNQTSMYLCASSPGQGPGEQFFGPGTRLTVL.

This clone was seen a single time. This chain links TRBV4-3 with TRBJ1-1; tentative D call: TRBD1 (5 bases). Germline assignment: CDR1 LGHNA and CDR2 YSLEER. The CDR3 spans 19 residues. The V gene lost 0 bases and the J gene lost 7 bases, with 27 bases spanning the gap. This chain's CDR3 is CASSQDPTPRIGAEVEAFF. CDR3 DNA sequence: TGCGCCAGCAGCCAAGATCCCACCCCACGAATAGGGGCTGAGGTTGAAGCTTTCTTT.

The chain employs TRBV19 and TRBJ1-1, with TRBD1 as a possible D gene (5 bases). The ends were cut back, 2 bases at V and 2 bases at J, with 6 bases in the middle. The CDR3 sequence is 13 residues long. Germline V CDR1 and CDR2: LNHDA, SQIVND (reference sequence). The CDR3 DNA follows: TGTGCCAGTAGTATACAGGGCAACACTGAAGCTTTCTTT. It specifies CASSIQGNTEAFF.

The DNA for the CDR3 is TGTGCCAGCAGTTTATCAGGACTGAGGAAAAAACTGTTTTTT. Its translation: CASSLSGLRKKLFF. The chain joins TRBV28 to TRBJ1-4; D gene uncertain. The CDR3 covers 14 residues. Deletions cut 1 base from V and 9 bases from J, with 12 bases between. Per germline, CDR1 MDHEN and CDR2 SYDVKM.

The chain links TRBV6-5 to TRBJ2-7; no clear D gene. The CDR3 contains 14 residues. CDR1 and CDR2 (germline): MNHEY, SVGAGI. V was clipped by 6 bases and J by 6 bases, with 18 bases between them. CDR3 sequence (DNA): TGTGCCAGCAGCGACGGCCTTGGGCGAGGCGAGCAGTACGTC. Its translation: CASSDGLGRGEQYV.

V gene TRBV5-1 combines with J gene TRBJ2-7; D is undetermined. CDR1 and CDR2 (germline): SGHRS, YFSETQ. Trimming stripped 4 bases from V and 3 bases from J, with 14 bases between. There are 14 residues in the CDR3. The CDR3 spells CASSKGGEGYEQYV. In nucleotides, the CDR3 is TGCGCCAGCAGCAAGGGTGGAGAAGGCTACGAGCAGTACGTC.